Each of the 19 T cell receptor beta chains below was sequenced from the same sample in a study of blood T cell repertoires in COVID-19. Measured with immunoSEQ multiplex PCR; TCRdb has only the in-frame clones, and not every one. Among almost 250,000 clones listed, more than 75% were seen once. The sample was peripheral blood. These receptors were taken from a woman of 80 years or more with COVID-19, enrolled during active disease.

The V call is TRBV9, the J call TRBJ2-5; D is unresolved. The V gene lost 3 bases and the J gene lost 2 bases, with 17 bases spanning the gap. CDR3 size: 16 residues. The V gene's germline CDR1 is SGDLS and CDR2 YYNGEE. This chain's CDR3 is CASSGRQLGTQETQYF. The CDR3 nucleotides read TGTGCCAGCAGCGGCAGACAACTTGGCACACAAGAGACCCAGTACTTC.

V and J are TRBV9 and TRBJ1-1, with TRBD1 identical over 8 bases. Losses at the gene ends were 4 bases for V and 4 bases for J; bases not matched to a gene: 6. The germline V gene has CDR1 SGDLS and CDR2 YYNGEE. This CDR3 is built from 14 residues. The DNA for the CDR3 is TGTGCCAGCAGCATAGACAGGGGAGGCACTGAAGCTTTCTTT. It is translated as CASSIDRGGTEAFF.

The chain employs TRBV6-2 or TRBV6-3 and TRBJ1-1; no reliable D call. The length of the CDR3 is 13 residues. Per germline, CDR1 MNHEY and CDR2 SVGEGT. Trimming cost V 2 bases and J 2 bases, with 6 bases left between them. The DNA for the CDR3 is TGTGCCAGCAGTTACGTCATTAACACTGAAGCTTTCTTT. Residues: CASSYVINTEAFF.

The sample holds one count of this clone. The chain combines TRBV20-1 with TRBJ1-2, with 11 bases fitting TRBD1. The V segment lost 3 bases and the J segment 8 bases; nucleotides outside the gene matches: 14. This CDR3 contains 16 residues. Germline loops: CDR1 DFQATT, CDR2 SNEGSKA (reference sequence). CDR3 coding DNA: TGCAGTGCTAGTGGCCCAGGAGGACAGGGGGCGGAAGGCTACACCTTC. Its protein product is CSASGPGGQGAEGYTF.

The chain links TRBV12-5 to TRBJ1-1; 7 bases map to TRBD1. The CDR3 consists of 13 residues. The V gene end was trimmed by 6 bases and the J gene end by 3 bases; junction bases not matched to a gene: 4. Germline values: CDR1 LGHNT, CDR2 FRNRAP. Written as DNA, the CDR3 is TGTGCTAGTGGGGGACAGACTCACACTGAAGCTTTCTTT. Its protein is CASGGQTHTEAFF.

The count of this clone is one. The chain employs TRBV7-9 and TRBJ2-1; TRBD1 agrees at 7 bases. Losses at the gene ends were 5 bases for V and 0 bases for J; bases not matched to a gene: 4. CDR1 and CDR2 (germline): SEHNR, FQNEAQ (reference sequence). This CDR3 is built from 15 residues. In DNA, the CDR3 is TGTGCCAGCAGCCAGGACAGGAGCTCCTACAATGAGCAGTTCTTC. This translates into CASSQDRSSYNEQFF.

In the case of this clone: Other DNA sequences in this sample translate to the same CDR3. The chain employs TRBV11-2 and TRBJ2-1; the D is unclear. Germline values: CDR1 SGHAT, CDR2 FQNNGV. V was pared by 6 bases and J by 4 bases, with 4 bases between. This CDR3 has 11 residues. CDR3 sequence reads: CASSRYNEQFF. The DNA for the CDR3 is TGTGCCAGCAGTCGGTACAATGAGCAGTTCTTC. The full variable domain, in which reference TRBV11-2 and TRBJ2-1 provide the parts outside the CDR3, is EAGVAQSPRYKIIEKRQSVAFWCNPISGHATLYWYQQILGQGPKLLIQFQNNGVVDDSQLPKDRFSAERLKGVDSTLKIQPAKLEDSAVYLCASSRYNEQFFGPGTRLTVL.

Here the CDR3 DNA reads TGTGCCAGCAGTGCACAGCCTAACGATAATTCACCCCTCCACTTT. The encoded protein is CASSAQPNDNSPLHF. The chain combines TRBV6-4 with TRBJ1-6; no clear D gene. The CDR3 totals 15 residues. Germline lookup yields CDR1 MRHNA and CDR2 SNTAGT. Trimming removed 4 bases from V and 5 bases from J, with 12 bases in between.

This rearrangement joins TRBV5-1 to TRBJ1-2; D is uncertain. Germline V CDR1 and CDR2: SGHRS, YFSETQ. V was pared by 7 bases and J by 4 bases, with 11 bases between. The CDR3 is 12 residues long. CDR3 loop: CASSGGSYGYTF. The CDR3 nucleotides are TGCGCCAGCTCTGGAGGGAGCTATGGCTACACCTTC.

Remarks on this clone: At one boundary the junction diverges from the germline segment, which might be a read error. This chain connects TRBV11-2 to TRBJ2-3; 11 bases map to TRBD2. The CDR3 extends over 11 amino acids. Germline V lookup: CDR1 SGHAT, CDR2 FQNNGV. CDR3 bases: TGTGCCAGCAGCCCCGGGACTAGCGGCATTTTT. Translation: CASSPGTSGIF.

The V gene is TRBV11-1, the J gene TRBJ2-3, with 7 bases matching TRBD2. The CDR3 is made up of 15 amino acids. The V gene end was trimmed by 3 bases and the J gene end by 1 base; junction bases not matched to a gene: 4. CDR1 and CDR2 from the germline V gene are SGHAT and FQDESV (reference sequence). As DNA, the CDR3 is TGTGCCAGCAGCTTTGCGCTAGCGGGCACAGATACGCAGTATTTT. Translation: CASSFALAGTDTQYF.

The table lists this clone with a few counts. CDR3 residues: CASSLGTGGGLSNQPQHF. DNA for the CDR3: TGTGCCAGCAGCCTTGGGACAGGGGGCGGTTTGAGCAATCAGCCCCAGCATTTT. The chain recombines TRBV5-5 with TRBJ1-5, with TRBD1 matching over 12 bases. Per germline, CDR1 SGHKS and CDR2 YYEKEE (reference sequence). The ends lost 4 bases at V and 1 base at J; junction bases unmatched: 9. The CDR3 is 18 amino acids. The full variable domain, completed using reference TRBV5-5 and TRBJ1-5, is DAGVTQSPTHLIKTRGQQVTLRCSPISGHKSVSWYQQVLGQGPQFIFQYYEKEERGRGNFPDRFSARQFPNYSSELNVNALLLGDSALYLCASSLGTGGGLSNQPQHFGDGTRLSIL.

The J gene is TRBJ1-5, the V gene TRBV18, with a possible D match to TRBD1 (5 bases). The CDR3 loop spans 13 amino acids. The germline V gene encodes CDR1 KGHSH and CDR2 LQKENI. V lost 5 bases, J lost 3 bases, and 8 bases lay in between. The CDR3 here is CASSLTDNQPQHF. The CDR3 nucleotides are TGTGCCAGCTCATTGACAGACAATCAGCCCCAGCATTTT. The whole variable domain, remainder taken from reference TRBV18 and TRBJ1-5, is NAGVMQNPRHLVRRRGQEARLRCSPMKGHSHVYWYRQLPEEGLKFMVYLQKENIIDESGMPKERFSAEFPKEGPSILRIQQVVRGDSAAYFCASSLTDNQPQHFGDGTRLSIL.

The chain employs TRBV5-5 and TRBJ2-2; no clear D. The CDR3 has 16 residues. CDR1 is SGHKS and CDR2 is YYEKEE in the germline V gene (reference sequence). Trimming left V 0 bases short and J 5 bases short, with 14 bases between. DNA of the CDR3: TGTGCCAGCAGCTTGGGACCACGGGTTGAAACCGGGGAGCTGTTTTTT. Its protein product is CASSLGPRVETGELFF.

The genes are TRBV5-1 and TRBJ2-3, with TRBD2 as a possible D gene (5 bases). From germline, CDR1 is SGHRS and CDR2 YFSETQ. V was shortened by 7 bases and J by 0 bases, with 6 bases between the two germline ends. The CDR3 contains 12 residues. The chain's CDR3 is CASRLSTDTQYF. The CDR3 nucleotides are TGCGCCAGCCGACTAAGCACAGATACGCAGTATTTT.

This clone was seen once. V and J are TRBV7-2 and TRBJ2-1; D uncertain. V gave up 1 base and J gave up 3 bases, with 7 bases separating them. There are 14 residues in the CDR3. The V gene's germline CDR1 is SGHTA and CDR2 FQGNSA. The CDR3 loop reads CASSLGWLYNEQFF. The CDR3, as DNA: TGTGCCAGCAGCTTAGGCTGGCTCTACAATGAGCAGTTCTTC.

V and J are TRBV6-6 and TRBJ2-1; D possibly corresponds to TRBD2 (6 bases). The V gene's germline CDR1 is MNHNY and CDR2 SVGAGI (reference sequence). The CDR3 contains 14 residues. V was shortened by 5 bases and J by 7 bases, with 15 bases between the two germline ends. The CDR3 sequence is CASSAGSLGNEQFF. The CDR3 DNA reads TGTGCCAGCAGTGCGGGGAGTTTGGGAAATGAGCAGTTCTTC.

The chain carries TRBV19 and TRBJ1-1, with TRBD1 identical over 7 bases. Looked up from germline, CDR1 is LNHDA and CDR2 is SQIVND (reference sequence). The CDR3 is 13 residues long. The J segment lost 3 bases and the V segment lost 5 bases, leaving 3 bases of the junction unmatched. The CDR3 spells CASSQGVYTEAFF. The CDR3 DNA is TGTGCCAGTAGTCAGGGGGTCTACACTGAAGCTTTCTTT.

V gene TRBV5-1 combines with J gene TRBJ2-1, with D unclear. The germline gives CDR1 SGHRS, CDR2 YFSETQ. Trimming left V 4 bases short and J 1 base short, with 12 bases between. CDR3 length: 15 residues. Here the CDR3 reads CASSPYLGSYNEQFF. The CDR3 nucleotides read TGCGCCAGCAGCCCTTATCTCGGGTCCTACAATGAGCAGTTCTTC.